This entry lists 8 T cell receptor beta chains sequenced from one sample in a study of cytomegalovirus exposure and HLA in healthy donors. Vbeta (60) and Jbeta (13) primers were used in the PCR. Assay: immunoSEQ multiplex PCR; the TCRdb copy retains only in-frame clones and omits some. The sample lists around 100,000 clones, around 61% seen once, with under 3.5% in the top ten. Source material: PBMCs. The receptors derive from a woman in her forties or fifties in good health and CMV-seronegative.

The chain joins TRBV9 to TRBJ1-2, with D maybe TRBD1 (5 bases). The CDR3 runs to 13 residues. Trimming pared 3 bases from V and 8 bases from J, leaving 14 bases between. Germline V gives CDR1 SGDLS, CDR2 YYNGEE. The CDR3 DNA follows: TGTGCCAGCAGCGCAGGTCGGGAGGGGGGCTACACCTTC. The encoded protein is CASSAGREGGYTF.

The count of this clone is one. This chain links TRBV7-3 with TRBJ2-2, with TRBD1 matching over 9 bases. The CDR3 runs to 17 residues. V lost 4 bases and J lost 3; bases outside the gene matches: 9. Germline V gives CDR1 SGHTA, CDR2 FQGTGA. In DNA form, the CDR3 reads TGTGCCAGCAGCTCCCCACCGGGACAGGGTTACACCGGGGAGCTGTTTTTT. Protein: CASSSPPGQGYTGELFF.

The gene calls are TRBV19 and TRBJ1-1; 7 bases map to TRBD1. Germline V gene lookup returns CDR1 LNHDA and CDR2 SQIVND (reference sequence). The CDR3 spans 13 residues. Trimming removed 5 bases from V and 6 bases from J; junction bases left unmatched: 6. The CDR3 DNA reads as TGTGCCAGTAGTGTCCGACAGGGCGCTGAAGCTTTCTTT. Protein sequence: CASSVRQGAEAFF.

The sample holds a few counts of this clone. This sequence joins TRBV5-1 and TRBJ1-1; tentative D call: TRBD1 (6 bases). The V end was cut by 0 bases, the J end by 1 base, with 13 bases between. The CDR3 spans 16 residues. Germline assignment: CDR1 SGHRS and CDR2 YFSETQ. CDR3 DNA: TGCGCCAGCAGCTTGGAGTATAGGGGGTCGAACACTGAAGCTTTCTTT. Its protein is CASSLEYRGSNTEAFF.

The chain employs TRBV15 and TRBJ1-4; 7 bases align to TRBD1. The CDR3 contains 15 residues. Germline V gene data show CDR1 as LNHNV and CDR2 as YYDKDF (reference sequence). Trimming took 6 bases from V and 7 from J; bases not matched to a gene: 11. The CDR3 DNA reads as TGTGCCACCAGTAGCGCCGGGACAGTCAGTGAAAAACTGTTTTTT. Its translation: CATSSAGTVSEKLFF.

The rearrangement uses TRBV6-4 and TRBJ2-3; 9 nucleotides match TRBD2. This CDR3 is built from 16 residues. V dropped 4 bases and J dropped 2; count of bases not matched to a gene: 7. Germline values: CDR1 MRHNA, CDR2 SNTAGT. CDR3 region: CASSGLAGGSTDTQYF. The CDR3 nucleotides are TGTGCCAGCAGTGGTCTTGCGGGGGGGTCCACAGATACGCAGTATTTT.

The chain couples TRBV21-1 to TRBJ2-3; TRBD1, the table's D call, was not compared with the DNA. TRBV21-1 is a pseudogene segment. This CDR3 is 16 amino acids long. The chain's CDR3 is CASSKNLDSSTDTQYF. For the CDR3, the DNA is TGTGCCAGCAGCAAAAACCTGGACAGCTCCACAGATACGCAGTATTTT.

V and J are TRBV29-1 and TRBJ2-2; a weak D match, TRBD2 (6 bases). This CDR3 has 13 residues. Germline V gene sequence: CDR1 SQVTM, CDR2 ANQGSEA. V was clipped by 4 bases and J by 3 bases, with 9 bases between them. CDR3 sequence reads: CSVGTGDTGELFF. The CDR3 coding sequence is TGCAGCGTTGGGACGGGGGACACCGGGGAGCTGTTTTTT.